The TCR beta chain under discussion was sequenced for a study of shared clonotypes between healthy human individuals. Across the whole study: A donor's plate count was three for CD4 naive and three for CD4 memory; CD8 naive had two and CD8 memory one. Study-level results: Between a handful of donors, naive CD4 clonotypes were shared at a level of approximately 5%.

This CDR3 comprises 14 residues. The germline CDR1 and CDR2 sequences are SEHNR and FQNEAQ (reference sequence). The ends lost 1 base at V and 4 bases at J; junction bases unmatched: 2. In the naive CD8 group, cells lacked CD45RO and were positively selected for CCR7, so terminally differentiated effector memory CD45RA+ cells were left out. Donors were healthy HIV-negative adults without recently reported acute infections or vaccinations. Remarks on this clone: Antigen specificity is unknown.

Replicate PCRs for sorted subsets used roughly 200 ng DNA; this equaled about 30,000 T cell genomes. Sequenced by immunoSEQ multiplex PCR; TCRdb stores in-frame clones only, minus some. The sample has about 600,000 clones; 98% are singletons. Sequences were obtained from naive CD8+ T cells sorted from blood. This chain uses TRBV7-9 with TRBJ2-7; 9 nucleotides line up with TRBD1. The TCR was taken from a man aged 25 to 40 in good health. The CDR3 region has the DNA TGTGCCAGCAGCTTAGAGGGGACAGGGTACGAGCAGTACTTC. It encodes CASSLEGTGYEQYF.